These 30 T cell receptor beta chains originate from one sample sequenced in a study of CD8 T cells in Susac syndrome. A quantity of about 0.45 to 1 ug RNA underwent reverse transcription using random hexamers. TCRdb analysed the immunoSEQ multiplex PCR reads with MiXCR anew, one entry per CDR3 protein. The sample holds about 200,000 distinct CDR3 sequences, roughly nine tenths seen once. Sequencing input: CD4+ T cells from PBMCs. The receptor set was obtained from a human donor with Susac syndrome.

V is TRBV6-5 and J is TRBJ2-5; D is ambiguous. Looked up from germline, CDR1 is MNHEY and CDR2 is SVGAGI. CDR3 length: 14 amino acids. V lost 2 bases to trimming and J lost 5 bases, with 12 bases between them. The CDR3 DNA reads TGTGCCAGCAGTTACCAAGGCTTCGGGGAGACCCAGTACTTC. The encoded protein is CASSYQGFGETQYF.

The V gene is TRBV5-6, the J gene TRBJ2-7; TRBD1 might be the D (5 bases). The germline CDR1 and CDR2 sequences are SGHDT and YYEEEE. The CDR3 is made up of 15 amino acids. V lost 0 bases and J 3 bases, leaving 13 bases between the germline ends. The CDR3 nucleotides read TGTGCCAGCAGCTTGGCCAGGGCCCCGCACTACGAGCAGTACTTC. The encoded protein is CASSLARAPHYEQYF.

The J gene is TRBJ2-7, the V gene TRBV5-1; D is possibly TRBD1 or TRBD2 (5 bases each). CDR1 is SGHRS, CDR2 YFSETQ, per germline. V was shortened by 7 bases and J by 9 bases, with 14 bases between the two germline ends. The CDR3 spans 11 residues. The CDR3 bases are TGCGCCAGCCAAACAGAGGGGAGGCAGTACTTC. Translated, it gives CASQTEGRQYF.

In DNA form, the CDR3 reads TGTGCCAGCAGGCCACGACAGGGCACTGAAGCTTTCTTT. Translating it yields CASRPRQGTEAFF. The chain carries TRBV7-9 and TRBJ1-1, with 7 bases lining up with TRBD1. The CDR3 loop spans 13 amino acids. Germline CDR1 reads SEHNR; CDR2 reads FQNEAQ (reference sequence). Unmatched junction bases numbered 5, after V lost 6 bases and J lost 4 bases.

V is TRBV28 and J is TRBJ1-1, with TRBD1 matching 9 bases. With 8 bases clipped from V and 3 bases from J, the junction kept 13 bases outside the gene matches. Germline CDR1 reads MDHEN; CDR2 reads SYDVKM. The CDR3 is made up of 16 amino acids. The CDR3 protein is CASPPGQGKYYTEAFF. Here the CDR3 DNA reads TGTGCCAGCCCACCGGGACAGGGAAAGTACTACACTGAAGCTTTCTTT. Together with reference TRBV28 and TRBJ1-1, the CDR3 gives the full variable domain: DVKVTQSSRYLVKRTGEKVFLECVQDMDHENMFWYRQDPGLGLRLIYFSYDVKMKEKGDIPEGYSVSREKKERFSLILESASTNQTSMYLCASPPGQGKYYTEAFFGQGTRLTVV.

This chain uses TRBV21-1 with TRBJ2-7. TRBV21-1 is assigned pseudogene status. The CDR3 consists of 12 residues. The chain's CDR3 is CASRCKTVEQYF. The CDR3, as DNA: TGTGCCAGCAGATGCAAGACCGTCGAGCAGTACTTC.

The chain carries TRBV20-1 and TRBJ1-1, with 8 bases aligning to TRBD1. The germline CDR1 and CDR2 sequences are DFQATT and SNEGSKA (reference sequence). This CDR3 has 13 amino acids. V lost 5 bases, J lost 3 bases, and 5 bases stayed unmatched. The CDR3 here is CSARQGLDTEAFF. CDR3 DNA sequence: TGCAGTGCTCGACAGGGGTTGGACACTGAAGCTTTCTTT.

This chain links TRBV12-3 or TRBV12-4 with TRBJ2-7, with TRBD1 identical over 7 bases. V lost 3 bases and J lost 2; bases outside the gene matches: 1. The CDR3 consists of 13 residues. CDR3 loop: CASSFGQAYEQYF. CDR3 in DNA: TGTGCCAGCAGTTTCGGACAGGCCTACGAGCAGTACTTC.

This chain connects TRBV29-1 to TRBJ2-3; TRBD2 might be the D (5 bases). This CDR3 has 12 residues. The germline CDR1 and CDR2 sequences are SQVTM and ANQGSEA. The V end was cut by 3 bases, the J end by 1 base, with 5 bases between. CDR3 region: CSVDGGTDTQYF. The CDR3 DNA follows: TGCAGCGTTGACGGGGGCACAGATACGCAGTATTTT.

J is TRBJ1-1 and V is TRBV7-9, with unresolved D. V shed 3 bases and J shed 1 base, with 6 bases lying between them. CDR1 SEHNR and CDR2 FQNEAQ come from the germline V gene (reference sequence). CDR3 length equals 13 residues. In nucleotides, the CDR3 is TGTGCCAGCAGCTTTATAGCGAACACTGAAGCTTTCTTT. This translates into CASSFIANTEAFF.

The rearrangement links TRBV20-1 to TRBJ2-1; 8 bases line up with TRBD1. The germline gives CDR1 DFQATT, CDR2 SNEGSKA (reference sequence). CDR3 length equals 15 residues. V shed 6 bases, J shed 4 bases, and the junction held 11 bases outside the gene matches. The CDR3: CSAPRGDRPYNEQFF. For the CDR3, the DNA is TGCAGTGCCCCCCGAGGGGACAGGCCATACAATGAGCAGTTCTTC.

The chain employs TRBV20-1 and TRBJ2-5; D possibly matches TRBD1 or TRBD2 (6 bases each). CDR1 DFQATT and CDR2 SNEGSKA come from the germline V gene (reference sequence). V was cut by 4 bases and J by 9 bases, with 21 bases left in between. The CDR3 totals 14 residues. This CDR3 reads CSANRGGGGMAQYF. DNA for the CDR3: TGCAGTGCTAACCGGGGCGGAGGGGGGATGGCCCAGTACTTC.

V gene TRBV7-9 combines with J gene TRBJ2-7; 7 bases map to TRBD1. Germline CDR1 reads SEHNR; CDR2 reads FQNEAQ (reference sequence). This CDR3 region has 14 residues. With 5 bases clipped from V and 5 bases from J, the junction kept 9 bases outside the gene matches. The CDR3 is CASSRLGTANEQYF. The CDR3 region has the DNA TGTGCCAGCAGCCGATTGGGGACAGCGAACGAGCAGTACTTC.

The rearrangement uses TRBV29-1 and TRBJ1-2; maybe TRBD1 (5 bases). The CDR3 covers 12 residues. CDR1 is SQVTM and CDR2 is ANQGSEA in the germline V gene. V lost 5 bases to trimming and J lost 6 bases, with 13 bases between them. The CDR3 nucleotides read TGCAGCGTTCACAGGATTCGGGATGGCTACACCTTC. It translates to CSVHRIRDGYTF.

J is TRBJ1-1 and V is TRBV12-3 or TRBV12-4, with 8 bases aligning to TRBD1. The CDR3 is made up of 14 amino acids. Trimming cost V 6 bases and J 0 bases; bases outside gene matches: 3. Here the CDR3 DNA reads TGTGCCAGCAGGAAGACAGGGGTGAACACTGAAGCTTTCTTT. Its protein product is CASRKTGVNTEAFF.

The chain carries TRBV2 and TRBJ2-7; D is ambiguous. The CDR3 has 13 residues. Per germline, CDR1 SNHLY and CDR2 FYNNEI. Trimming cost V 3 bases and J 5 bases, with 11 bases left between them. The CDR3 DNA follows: TGTGCCAGCAGTGAGGTCTGGGCCCACGAGCAGTACTTC. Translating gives CASSEVWAHEQYF.

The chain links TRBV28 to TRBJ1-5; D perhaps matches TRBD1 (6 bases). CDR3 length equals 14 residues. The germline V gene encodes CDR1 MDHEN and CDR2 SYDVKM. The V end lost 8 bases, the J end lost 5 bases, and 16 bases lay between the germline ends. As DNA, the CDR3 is TGTGCCAGCCGTGTTTCCCAGGGGTATCAGCCCCAGCATTTT. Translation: CASRVSQGYQPQHF. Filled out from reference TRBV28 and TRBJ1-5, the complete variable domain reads DVKVTQSSRYLVKRTGEKVFLECVQDMDHENMFWYRQDPGLGLRLIYFSYDVKMKEKGDIPEGYSVSREKKERFSLILESASTNQTSMYLCASRVSQGYQPQHFGDGTRLSIL.

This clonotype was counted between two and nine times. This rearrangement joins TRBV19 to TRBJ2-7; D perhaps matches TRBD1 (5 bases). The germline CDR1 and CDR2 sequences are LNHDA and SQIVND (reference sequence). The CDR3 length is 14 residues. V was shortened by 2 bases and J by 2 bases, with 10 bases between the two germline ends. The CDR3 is CASSIFLGAYEQYF. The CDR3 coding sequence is TGTGCCAGTAGTATATTTCTAGGGGCCTACGAGCAGTACTTC.

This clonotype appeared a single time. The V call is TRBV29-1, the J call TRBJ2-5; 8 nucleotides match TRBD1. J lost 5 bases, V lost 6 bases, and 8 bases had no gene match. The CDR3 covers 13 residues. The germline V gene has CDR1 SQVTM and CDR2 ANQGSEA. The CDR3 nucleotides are TGCAGCGTAACCAGGGGGCGGGCGGAGACCCAGTACTTC. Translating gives CSVTRGRAETQYF.

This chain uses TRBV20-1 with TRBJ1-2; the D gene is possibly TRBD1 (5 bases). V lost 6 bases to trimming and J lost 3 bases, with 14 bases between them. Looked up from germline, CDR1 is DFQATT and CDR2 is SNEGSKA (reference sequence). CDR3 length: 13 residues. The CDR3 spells CSAHDGHYYGYTF. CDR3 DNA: TGCAGTGCCCACGACGGACACTACTATGGCTACACCTTC.

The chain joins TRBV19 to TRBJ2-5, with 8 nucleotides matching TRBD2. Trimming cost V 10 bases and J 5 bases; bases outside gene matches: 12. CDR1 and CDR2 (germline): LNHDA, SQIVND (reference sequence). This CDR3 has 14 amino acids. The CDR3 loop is CATKAGGTPETQYF. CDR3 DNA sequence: TGTGCCACTAAGGCGGGGGGAACCCCCGAGACCCAGTACTTC.

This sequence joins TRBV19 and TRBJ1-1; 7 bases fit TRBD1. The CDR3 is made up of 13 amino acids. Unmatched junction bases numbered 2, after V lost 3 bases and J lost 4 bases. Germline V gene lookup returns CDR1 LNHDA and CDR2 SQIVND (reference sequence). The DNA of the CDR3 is TGTGCCAGTAGTATGGACAGGATCACTGAAGCTTTCTTT. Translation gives CASSMDRITEAFF.

CDR3 residues: CASSTTPLGDTQYF. Written as DNA, the CDR3 is TGTGCCAGCAGCACCACTCCTCTTGGGGATACGCAGTATTTT. The chain couples TRBV7-3 to TRBJ2-3; no clear D. V shed 5 bases and J shed 6 bases, with 15 bases lying between them. From germline, CDR1 is SGHTA and CDR2 FQGTGA. The CDR3 covers 14 residues.

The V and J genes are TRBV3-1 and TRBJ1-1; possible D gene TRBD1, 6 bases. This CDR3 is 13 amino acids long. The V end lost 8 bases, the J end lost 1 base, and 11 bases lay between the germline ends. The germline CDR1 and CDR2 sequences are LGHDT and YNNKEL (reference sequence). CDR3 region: CASSGARNTEAFF. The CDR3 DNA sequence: TGTGCCAGCTCAGGGGCGAGGAACACTGAAGCTTTCTTT.

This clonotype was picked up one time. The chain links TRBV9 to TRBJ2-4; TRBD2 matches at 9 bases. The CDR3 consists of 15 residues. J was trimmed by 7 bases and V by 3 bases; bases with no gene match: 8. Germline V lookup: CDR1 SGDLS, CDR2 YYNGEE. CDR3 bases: TGTGCCAGCAGCGCCATAGCGGGGGAGAGCAACATTCAGTACTTC. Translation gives CASSAIAGESNIQYF.

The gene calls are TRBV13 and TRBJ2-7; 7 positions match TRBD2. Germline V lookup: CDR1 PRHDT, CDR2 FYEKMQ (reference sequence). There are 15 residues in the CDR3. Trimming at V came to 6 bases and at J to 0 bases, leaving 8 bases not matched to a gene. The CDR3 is CASSPSSGVSYEQYF. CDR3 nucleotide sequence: TGTGCCAGCAGTCCCTCCAGCGGGGTCTCCTACGAGCAGTACTTC.

CDR3 bases: TGCAGCGTTGAAGACGGGCATAGCTACCGAAACACCATATATTTT. Translated: CSVEDGHSYRNTIYF. The rearrangement links TRBV29-1 to TRBJ1-3; the D is unclear. The CDR3 contains 15 residues. CDR1 and CDR2 (germline): SQVTM, ANQGSEA. Deletions cut 0 bases from V and 5 bases from J, with 14 bases between.

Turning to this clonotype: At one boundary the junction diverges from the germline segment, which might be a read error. CDR3 sequence reads: CASSLAGSIQPQHF. The CDR3 DNA is TGTGCCAGCAGCTTAGCGGGGAGCATTCAGCCCCAGCATTTT. This sequence joins TRBV7-2 and TRBJ1-5; D gene uncertain. This CDR3 is 14 amino acids long. Germline values: CDR1 SGHTA, CDR2 FQGNSA.

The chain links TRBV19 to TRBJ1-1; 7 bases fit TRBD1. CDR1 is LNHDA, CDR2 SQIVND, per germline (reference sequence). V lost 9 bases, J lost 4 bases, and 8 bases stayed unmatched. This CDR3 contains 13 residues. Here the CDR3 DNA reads TGTGCCAGCACAGGGGCTCAAGGCACTGAAGCTTTCTTT. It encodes CASTGAQGTEAFF. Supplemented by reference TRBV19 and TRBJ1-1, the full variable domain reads DGGITQSPKYLFRKEGQNVTLSCEQNLNHDAMYWYRQDPGQGLRLIYYSQIVNDFQKGDIAEGYSVSREKKESFPLTVTSAQKNPTAFYLCASTGAQGTEAFFGQGTRLTVV.

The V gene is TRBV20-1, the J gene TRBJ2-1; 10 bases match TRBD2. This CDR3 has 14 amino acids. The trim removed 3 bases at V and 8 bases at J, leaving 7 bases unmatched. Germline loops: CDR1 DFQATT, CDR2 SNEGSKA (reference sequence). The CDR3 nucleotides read TGCAGTGCTAGTTACGAGCGGGGGGGCTATGAGCAGTTCTTC. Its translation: CSASYERGGYEQFF.